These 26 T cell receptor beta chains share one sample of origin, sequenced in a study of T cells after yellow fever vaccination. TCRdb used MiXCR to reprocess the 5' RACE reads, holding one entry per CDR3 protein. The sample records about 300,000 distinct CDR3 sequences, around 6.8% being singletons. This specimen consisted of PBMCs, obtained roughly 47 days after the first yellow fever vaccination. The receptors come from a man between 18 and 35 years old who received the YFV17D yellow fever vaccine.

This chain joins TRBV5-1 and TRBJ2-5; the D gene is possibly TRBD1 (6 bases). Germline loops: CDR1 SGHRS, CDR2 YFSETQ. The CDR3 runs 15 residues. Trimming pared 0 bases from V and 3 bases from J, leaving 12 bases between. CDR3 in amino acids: CASSLVPGQKETQYF. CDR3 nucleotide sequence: TGCGCCAGCAGCTTGGTACCAGGACAGAAAGAGACCCAGTACTTC.

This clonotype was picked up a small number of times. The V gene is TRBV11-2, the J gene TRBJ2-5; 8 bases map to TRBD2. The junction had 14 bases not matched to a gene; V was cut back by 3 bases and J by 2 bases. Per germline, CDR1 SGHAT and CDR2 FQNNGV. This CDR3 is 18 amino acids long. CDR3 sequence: CASSFRVQSGGLQETQYF. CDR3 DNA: TGTGCCAGCAGCTTTAGGGTCCAGAGCGGGGGACTACAAGAGACCCAGTACTTC.

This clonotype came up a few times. The CDR3 is CASSSGYTIYF. In nucleotides, the CDR3 is TGTGCCAGCAGCTCAGGGTACACCATATATTTT. The rearrangement uses TRBV28 and TRBJ1-3; D may be TRBD1 (5 bases). Germline CDR1 and CDR2: MDHEN and SYDVKM. The ends were cut back, 6 bases at V and 8 bases at J, with 8 bases in the middle. CDR3 size: 11 residues.

The CDR3: CSGSRVAGGPNEQFF. The CDR3 nucleotides are TGCAGTGGTAGCCGGGTAGCGGGGGGGCCAAATGAGCAGTTCTTC. The chain carries TRBV20-1 and TRBJ2-1; TRBD2 matches 11 bases. The length of the CDR3 is 15 residues. V lost 7 bases, J lost 7 bases, and 12 bases stayed unmatched. Germline V gene lookup returns CDR1 DFQATT and CDR2 SNEGSKA (reference sequence).

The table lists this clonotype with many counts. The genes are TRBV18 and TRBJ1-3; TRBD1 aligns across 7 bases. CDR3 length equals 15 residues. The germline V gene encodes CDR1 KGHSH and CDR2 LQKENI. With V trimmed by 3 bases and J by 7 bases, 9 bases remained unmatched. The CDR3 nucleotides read TGTGCCAGCTCACCGAACCCGACAGGGCGCAACACCATATATTTT. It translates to CASSPNPTGRNTIYF.

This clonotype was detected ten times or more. The CDR3 reads CASSPLEGNSGANVLTF. CDR3 coding DNA: TGTGCCAGCTCACCATTGGAGGGTAACTCTGGGGCCAACGTCCTGACTTTC. The chain has TRBV18 and TRBJ2-6; D might be TRBD2 (6 bases). This CDR3 region has 17 residues. The V gene lost 2 bases and the J gene lost 0 bases, with 11 bases spanning the gap. Germline-derived CDR1 and CDR2 are KGHSH and LQKENI.

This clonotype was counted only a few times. The CDR3 loop reads CASALGTGGGYTF. The CDR3, as DNA: TGTGCCAGCGCCCTAGGGACAGGAGGGGGCTACACCTTC. This chain links TRBV6-1 with TRBJ1-2, with 8 bases lining up with TRBD1. Germline trimming cut 8 bases from V and 8 bases from J; bases unmatched to any gene: 10. CDR3 size: 13 residues. The germline V gene has CDR1 MNHNS and CDR2 SASEGT.

Written as DNA, the CDR3 is TGTGCCAGCACTTCGGAGGGTGGGCGAGCTTTCTTT. It specifies CASTSEGGRAFF. The chain couples TRBV11-2 to TRBJ1-1; unclear D gene. This CDR3 has 12 amino acids. Germline V gene lookup returns CDR1 SGHAT and CDR2 FQNNGV. V dropped 7 bases and J dropped 10 bases, with 16 bases sitting between them.

CDR3 nucleotides: TGCGCCAGCAGCGGTGGCGGAATACAGTTCTTC. Amino acids: CASSGGGIQFF. The chain is built from TRBV5-1 and TRBJ2-1; D gene unclear. This CDR3 has 11 amino acids. Germline values: CDR1 SGHRS, CDR2 YFSETQ. Between the trimmed V and J ends, which lost 4 bases and 13 bases, there was a span of 12 bases.

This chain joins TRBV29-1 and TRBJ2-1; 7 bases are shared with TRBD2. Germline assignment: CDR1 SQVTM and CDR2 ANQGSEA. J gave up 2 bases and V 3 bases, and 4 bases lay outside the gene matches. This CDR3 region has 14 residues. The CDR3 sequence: CSVEKAGTYNEQFF. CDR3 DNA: TGCAGCGTTGAGAAAGCGGGGACCTACAATGAGCAGTTCTTC.

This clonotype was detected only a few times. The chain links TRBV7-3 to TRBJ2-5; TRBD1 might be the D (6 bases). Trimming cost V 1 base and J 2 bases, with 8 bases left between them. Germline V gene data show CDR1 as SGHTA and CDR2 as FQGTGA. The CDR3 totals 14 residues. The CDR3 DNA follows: TGTGCCAGCAGCTTAAACCAGGGGCAAGAGACCCAGTACTTC. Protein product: CASSLNQGQETQYF.

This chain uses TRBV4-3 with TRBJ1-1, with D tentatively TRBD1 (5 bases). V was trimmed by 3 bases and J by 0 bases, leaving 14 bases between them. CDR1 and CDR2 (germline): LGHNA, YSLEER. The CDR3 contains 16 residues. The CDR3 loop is CASSHTVRQLNTEAFF. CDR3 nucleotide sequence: TGCGCCAGCAGCCATACAGTTAGACAGTTGAACACTGAAGCTTTCTTT.

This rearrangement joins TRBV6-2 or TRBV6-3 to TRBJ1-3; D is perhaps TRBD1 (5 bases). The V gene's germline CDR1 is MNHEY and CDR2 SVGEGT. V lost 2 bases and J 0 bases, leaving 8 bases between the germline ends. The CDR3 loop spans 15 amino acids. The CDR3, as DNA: TGTGCCAGCAGTTACCAGGGAGTCTCTGGAAACACCATATATTTT. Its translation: CASSYQGVSGNTIYF.

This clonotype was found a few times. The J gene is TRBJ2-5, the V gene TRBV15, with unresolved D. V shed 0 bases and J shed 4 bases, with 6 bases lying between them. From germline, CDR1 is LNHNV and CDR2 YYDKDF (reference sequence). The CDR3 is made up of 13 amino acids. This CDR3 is CATSRDFGETQYF. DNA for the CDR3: TGTGCCACCAGCAGAGATTTTGGAGAGACCCAGTACTTC.

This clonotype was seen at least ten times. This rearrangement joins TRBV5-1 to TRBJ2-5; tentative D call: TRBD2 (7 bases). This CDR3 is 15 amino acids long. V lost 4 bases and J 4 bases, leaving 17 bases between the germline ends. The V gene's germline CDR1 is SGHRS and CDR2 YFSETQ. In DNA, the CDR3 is TGCGCCAGCAGCCCCGAAGGGGGGGATGGAGAGACCCAGTACTTC. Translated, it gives CASSPEGGDGETQYF.

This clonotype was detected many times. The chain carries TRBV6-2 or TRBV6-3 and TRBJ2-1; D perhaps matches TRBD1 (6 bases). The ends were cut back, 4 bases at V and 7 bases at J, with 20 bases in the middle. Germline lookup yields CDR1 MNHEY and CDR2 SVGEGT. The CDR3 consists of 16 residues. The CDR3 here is CASSSPFGGSGNEQFF. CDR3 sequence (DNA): TGTGCCAGCAGTTCCCCATTTGGGGGCTCGGGAAATGAGCAGTTCTTC.

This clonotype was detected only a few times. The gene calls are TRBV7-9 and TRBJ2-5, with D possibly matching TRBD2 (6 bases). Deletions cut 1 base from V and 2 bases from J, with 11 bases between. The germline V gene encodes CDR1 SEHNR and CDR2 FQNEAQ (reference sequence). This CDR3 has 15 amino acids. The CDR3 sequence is CASSLVAVTQETQYF. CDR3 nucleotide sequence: TGTGCCAGCAGCTTAGTAGCGGTGACGCAAGAGACCCAGTACTTC.

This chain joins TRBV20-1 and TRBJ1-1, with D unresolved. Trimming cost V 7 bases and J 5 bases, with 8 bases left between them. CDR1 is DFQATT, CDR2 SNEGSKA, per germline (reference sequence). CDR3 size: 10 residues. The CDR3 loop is CSGLGTEAFF. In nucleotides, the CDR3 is TGCAGTGGGCTGGGAACTGAAGCTTTCTTT.

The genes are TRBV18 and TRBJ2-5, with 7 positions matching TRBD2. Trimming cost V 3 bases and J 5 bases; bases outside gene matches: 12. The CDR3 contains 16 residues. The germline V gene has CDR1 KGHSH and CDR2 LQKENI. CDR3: CASSPRPGGEGETQYF. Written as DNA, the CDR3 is TGTGCCAGCTCACCGCGTCCGGGGGGTGAAGGGGAGACCCAGTACTTC.

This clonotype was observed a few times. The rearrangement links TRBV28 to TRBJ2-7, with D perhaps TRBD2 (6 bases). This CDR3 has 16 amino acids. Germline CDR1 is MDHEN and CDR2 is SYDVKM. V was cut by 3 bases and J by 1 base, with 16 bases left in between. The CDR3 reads CASSFPPSRGSYEQYF. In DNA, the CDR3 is TGTGCCAGCAGTTTCCCCCCGTCCCGGGGGTCCTACGAGCAGTACTTC.

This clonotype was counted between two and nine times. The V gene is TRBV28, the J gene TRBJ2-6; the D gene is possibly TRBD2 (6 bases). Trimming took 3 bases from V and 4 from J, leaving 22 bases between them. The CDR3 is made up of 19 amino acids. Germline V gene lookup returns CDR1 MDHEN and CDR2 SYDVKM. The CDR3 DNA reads TGTGCCAGCAGTTTCCCGAGGAGGGGCGCGCCTTCCGGGGCCAACGTCCTGACTTTC. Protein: CASSFPRRGAPSGANVLTF.

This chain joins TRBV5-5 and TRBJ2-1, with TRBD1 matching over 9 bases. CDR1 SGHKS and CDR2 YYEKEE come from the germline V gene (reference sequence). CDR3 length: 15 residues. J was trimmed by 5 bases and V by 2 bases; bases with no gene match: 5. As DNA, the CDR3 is TGTGCCAGCAGCTTTGGACAGGGGATCGACAATGAGCAGTTCTTC. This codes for CASSFGQGIDNEQFF.

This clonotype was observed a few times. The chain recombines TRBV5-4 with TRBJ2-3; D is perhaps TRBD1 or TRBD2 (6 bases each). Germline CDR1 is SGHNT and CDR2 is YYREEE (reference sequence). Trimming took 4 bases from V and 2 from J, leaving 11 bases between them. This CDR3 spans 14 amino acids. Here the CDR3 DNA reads TGTGCCAGCAGCCCCGGGGGACACACAGATACGCAGTATTTT. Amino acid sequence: CASSPGGHTDTQYF. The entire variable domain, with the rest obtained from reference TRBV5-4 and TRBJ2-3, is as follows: ETGVTQSPTHLIKTRGQQVTLRCSSQSGHNTVSWYQQALGQGPQFIFQYYREEENGRGNFPPRFSGLQFPNYSSELNVNALELDDSALYLCASSPGGHTDTQYFGPGTRLTVL.

CDR3 in amino acids: CSARDLPTTDTQYF. DNA for the CDR3: TGCAGTGCTAGAGATCTTCCTACCACAGATACGCAGTATTTT. The chain has TRBV20-1 and TRBJ2-3; no definite D call. The V end was cut by 0 bases, the J end by 2 bases, with 9 bases between. The CDR3 is 14 residues long. Per the germline V gene, CDR1 is DFQATT and CDR2 is SNEGSKA (reference sequence).

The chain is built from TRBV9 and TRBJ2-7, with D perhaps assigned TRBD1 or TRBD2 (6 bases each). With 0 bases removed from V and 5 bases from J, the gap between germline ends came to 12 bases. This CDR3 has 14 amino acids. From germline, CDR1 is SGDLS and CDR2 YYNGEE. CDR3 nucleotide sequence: TGTGCCAGCAGCGTAGCCGGGGGCTTGAACGAGCAGTACTTC. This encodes CASSVAGGLNEQYF.

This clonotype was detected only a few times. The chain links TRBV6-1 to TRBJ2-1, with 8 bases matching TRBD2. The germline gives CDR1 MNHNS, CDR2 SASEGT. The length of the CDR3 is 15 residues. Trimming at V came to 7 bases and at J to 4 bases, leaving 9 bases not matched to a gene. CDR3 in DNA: TGTGCCAGCATAGCGGGGTGGCCTTTATACAATGAGCAGTTCTTC. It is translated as CASIAGWPLYNEQFF.